This is a list of T cell receptor beta chains from one sample in a study of cytomegalovirus exposure and HLA in healthy donors. Repertoires were generated with immunoSEQ multiplex PCR, while TCRdb's copy carries only in-frame clones and drops some. The table shows about 120,000 clones, with 76% occurring only once. The sample taken for sequencing was PBMCs. These receptors were obtained from a woman aged 40-49 years in good health and CMV-seropositive. Each CDR3 is given with its conserved first and last residue. D genes are given only for firm matches. Size is omitted from some rows. Given values are once, few, many or a class for expanded clones.

>TRBJ1-1|NA|TRBV6-5|NA
TGTGCCAGCAGTTGGGCTGGAACTGAAGCTTTCTTT
CASSWAGTEAFF
>TRBJ1-3|NA|TRBV6-1|NA
TGTGCCAGCAACCCTCGGGGTTTCATTGGAAACACCATATATTTT
CASNPRGFIGNTIYF
>TRBJ1-2|NA|TRBV7-2|TRBD1
TGTGCCAGCAGCTCACCCCAGGGGGTTCACTATGGCTACACCTTC
CASSSPQGVHYGYTF
>TRBJ2-1|NA|TRBV5-1|NA
TGCGCCAGCAGCTTGTCGGCGGGGGCAGAGAATGAGCAGTTCTTC
CASSLSAGAENEQFF
>TRBJ2-7|NA|TRBV18|NA
TGTGCCAGCTCACGTAGAGGAAGCACCTCCTACGAGCAGTACTTC
CASSRRGSTSYEQYF
>TRBJ2-3|NA|TRBV7-7|NA
TGTGCTAGCAGCTATGCTCGCGGTGAGCGGCAGTATTTT
CASSYARGERQYF
>TRBJ1-1|NA|TRBV2|TRBD1
TGTGCCAGCAGTGCCGACAGGGGCCGCAACACTGAAGCTTTCTTT
CASSADRGRNTEAFF
>TRBJ2-3|NA|TRBV6-1|TRBD1
TGTGCCAGCAGTGGATGGGACAGGGGGCGGGATACGCAGTATTTT
CASSGWDRGRDTQYF
>TRBJ2-7|NA|TRBV6-1|TRBD1
TGTGCCAGCAGTGAAAACCCGGGACAGAGTTACGAGCAGTACTTC
CASSENPGQSYEQYF
>TRBJ1-1|NA|TRBV11-2|TRBD1
TGTGCCAGCAGCGTGAGACAGGGAGGCACTGAAGCTTTCTTT
CASSVRQGGTEAFF
>TRBJ1-6|NA|TRBV6-5|NA
TGTGCCAGCAGTACTTTGAGAGGGATAGGTTCACCCCTCCACTTT
CASSTLRGIGSPLHF
>TRBJ1-1|NA|TRBV5-1|TRBD1
TGCGCCAGCAGCCCCCCCGACAGGGCGGCCACTGAAGCTTTCTTT
CASSPPDRAATEAFF
>TRBJ1-4|NA|TRBV30|NA
TGTGCCTGGAGCTCCGGCGACCCGGGTGAAAAACTGTTTTTT
CAWSSGDPGEKLFF
>TRBJ2-7|NA|TRBV29-1|NA
TGCAGCGTTGGAGGCCTCCACGAGCAGTACTTC
CSVGGLHEQYF
>TRBJ2-3|NA|TRBV27|NA
TGTGCCAGCAGTCGATTTCAGGGTAGCACAGATACGCAGTATTTT
CASSRFQGSTDTQYF
>TRBJ1-2|NA|TRBV28|NA
TGTGCCAGCAGTTTAGATGCAGGGGAATACGTTGGCTACACCTTC
CASSLDAGEYVGYTF
>TRBJ2-1|NA|TRBV5-1|TRBD1
TGCGCCAGCACCCCGACAGGGGCGTACAATGAGCAGTTCTTC
CASTPTGAYNEQFF
>TRBJ2-7|few|TRBV11-1|NA
TGTGCCAGCAGCTTACTGGGGACACGCTACGAGCAGTACTTC
CASSLLGTRYEQYF
>TRBJ1-5|NA|TRBV19|TRBD1
TGTGCCAGCCGTCCCGGGACAGGACGCAATCAGCCCCAGCATTTT
CASRPGTGRNQPQHF
>TRBJ2-1|once|TRBV18|NA
TGTGCCAGCTCAACGGGTTCGTACAATGAGCAGTTCTTC
CASSTGSYNEQFF
>TRBJ1-3|NA|TRBV6-5|NA
TGTGCCAGCAGTTATCAGCTCGGGACACGAGGAAACACCATATATTTT
CASSYQLGTRGNTIYF
>TRBJ2-1|NA|TRBV5-4|TRBD2
TGTGCCAGCAGCTTGACGGGGGGATTCGTGGAGCAGTTCTTC
CASSLTGGFVEQFF
>TRBJ2-2|NA|TRBV12-5|NA
TGTGCTAGTGCCCAGGGGTTCACCGGGGAGCTGTTTTTT
CASAQGFTGELFF
>TRBJ2-3|NA|TRBV9|NA
TGTGCCAGCAGCCCCCCCCCGGGTCACACAGATACGCAGTATTTT
CASSPPPGHTDTQYF
>TRBJ2-3|NA|TRBV27|NA
TGTGCCAGCCGGGGGTGGAGGGGCGGAACAGATACGCAGTATTTT
CASRGWRGGTDTQYF
>TRBJ2-7|NA|TRBV7-9|NA
TGTGCCAGCAGCTTAGGGAGCAGCTCCTACGAGCAGTACTTC
CASSLGSSSYEQYF
>TRBJ1-2|NA|TRBV30|TRBD1
TGTGCCTCGCGTAGGAGACAGGGATTTTGGGGCTACACCTTC
CASRRRQGFWGYTF
>TRBJ2-5|NA|TRBV30|TRBD1
TGTGCCTGGAGTGTGGGGACAGGGAGTGGGGAGACCCAGTACTTC
CAWSVGTGSGETQYF
>TRBJ1-2|NA|TRBV7-6|NA
TGTGCCAGCAGCCAAGGGACATTTGGCTACACCTTC
CASSQGTFGYTF
>TRBJ2-5|NA|TRBV2|NA
TGTGCCAGCAGTCCACAATTGCAGTCCCAAGAGACCCAGTACTTC
CASSPQLQSQETQYF
>TRBJ1-2|few|TRBV5-6|NA
TGTGCCAGCAGCCTCCCTCCTTACTATGGCTACACCTTC
CASSLPPYYGYTF
>TRBJ1-1|few|TRBV7-8|NA
TGTGCCAGCAGGTTACAGGGAGGGAACACTGAAGCTTTCTTT
CASRLQGGNTEAFF
>TRBJ1-1|NA|TRBV4-2|NA
TGTGCCAGCAGCCCCAAAAGGGGTGGGAGGGACACTGAAGCTTTCTTT
CASSPKRGGRDTEAFF
>TRBJ2-1|NA|TRBV7-3|NA
TGTGCCAGCAACTCACAGCCATACAATGAGCAGTTCTTC
CASNSQPYNEQFF
>TRBJ2-5|NA|TRBV5-1|TRBD2
TGCGCCAGCAAGGATGGGTACGGGGGGATAGAGACCCAGTACTTC
CASKDGYGGIETQYF
>TRBJ1-2|NA|TRBV29-1|TRBD1
TGCAGCGTTGAGGGGACAGGGGGGGGAGTCTATGGCTACACCTTC
CSVEGTGGGVYGYTF
>TRBJ2-2|NA|TRBV30|NA
TGTGCCTGGAGTGTGAATGGGGCCGGGACCGGGGAGCTGTTTTTT
CAWSVNGAGTGELFF
>TRBJ1-1|NA|TRBV6-5|NA
TGTGCCAGCAGTTACGGCAGGGTCCCCATGAACACTGAAGCTTTCTTT
CASSYGRVPMNTEAFF
>TRBJ2-3|few|TRBV5-1|TRBD1
TGCGCCAGCCTCCGGGACAGGGACACAGATACGCAGTATTTT
CASLRDRDTDTQYF
>TRBJ2-7|NA|TRBV6-5|NA
TGTGCCAGCAGTTACTCGAGAGGGAACGTTTACGAGCAGTACTTC
CASSYSRGNVYEQYF
>TRBJ1-2|NA|TRBV29-1|TRBD1
TGCAGCGTCAGGACAGGGTCTTTCTATGGCTACACCTTC
CSVRTGSFYGYTF
>TRBJ1-5|NA|TRBV6-4|NA
TGTGCCAGCAACCGATGGGACAAAAGCAATCAGCCCCAGCATTTT
CASNRWDKSNQPQHF
>TRBJ1-1|NA|TRBV5-1|NA
TGCGCCAGCAGGAATCCGGTGAACACTGAAGCTTTCTTT
CASRNPVNTEAFF
>TRBJ1-1|NA|TRBV2|NA
TGTGCCAGCACCCGCGGGAGGGCGACTGAAGCTTTCTTT
CASTRGRATEAFF
>TRBJ2-1|NA|TRBV11-2|TRBD1
TGTGCCAGCAGCTTAGACAGGGGGCCCTACAATGAGCAGTTCTTC
CASSLDRGPYNEQFF
>TRBJ2-7|NA|TRBV27|TRBD1
TGTGCCAGCAGTCGCCGGGGACAGGGTTTCTACGAGCAGTACTTC
CASSRRGQGFYEQYF
>TRBJ2-1|NA|TRBV2|NA
TGTGCCAGCAAACAGTACAATGAGCAGTTCTTC
CASKQYNEQFF